The clone carrying this T cell receptor beta chain has a handful of counts. The antigen is not known. Gene and germline names: mouse. The sequenced fragment ends 4 residues before the CDR3 boundary, so the rest is inferred from the germline J gene. RNA, once extracted, was reverse transcribed into cDNA for use as the sequencing template. The method was immunoSEQ multiplex PCR; TCRdb's version includes in-frame clones alone and lacks a portion of them. There are some 120,000 clones in the sample, none observed a single time. From germline, CDR1 is FNHDT and CDR2 SITEND (reference sequence). The V segment lost 4 bases and the J segment 2 bases; nucleotides outside the gene matches: 3. This CDR3 comprises 13 residues. These data originate in a study of CD8+ T cells in alopecia areata. Background on the study: Approximately 6-10-week-old female C3H/HeJ mice were grafted with skin from spontaneously alopecic roughly 6-12-month-old C3H/HeJ graft donors.

Whole-study findings and limits: Normal-skin resident alphabeta T cells also appear among scalp sample sequences.

The sample consisted of lesional skin. The chain joins TRBV19 to TRBJ2-7, with TRBD1 matching 7 bases. The sequence was obtained from a C3H/HeJ mouse with alopecia areata. The strain is characterized by the MHC haplotype H2-k. Incomplete CDR3 DNA: TGTGCCAGCAGTCCAGGGGGACCCTAT. Translated, it gives CASSPGGPY. The whole CDR3 region reads CASSPGGPYEQYF.